The 27 T cell receptor beta chains presented below share a single source sample, sequenced in a study of neurological immune-mediated disorders. MiXCR was run by TCRdb on the 5' RACE reads, yielding one entry per CDR3 protein. The profile shows more than 70,000 distinct CDR3 sequences, 9% to 12% of them singletons. The sequencing sample was made of PBMCs. Receptors were obtained from a man aged 35 to 55 in good health.

This clonotype was seen repeatedly, ten times or more. The rearrangement uses TRBV10-2 and TRBJ2-1, with 13 bases that match TRBD2. The CDR3 loop spans 17 amino acids. Germline CDR1 and CDR2: WSHSY and SAAADI. J was trimmed by 4 bases and V by 1 base; bases with no gene match: 4. The CDR3 loop is CASSELPGLAGYNEQFF. Written as DNA, the CDR3 is TGCGCCAGCAGTGAGTTGCCGGGACTAGCGGGGTACAATGAGCAGTTCTTC.

There are many counts of this clonotype. The rearrangement joins TRBV20-1 to TRBJ2-5; maybe TRBD1 (6 bases). The germline CDR1 and CDR2 sequences are DFQATT and SNEGSKA (reference sequence). This CDR3 has 13 amino acids. Between the trimmed V and J ends, which lost 3 bases and 6 bases, there was a span of 14 bases. The CDR3 DNA is TGCAGTGCTAGTCCCGGGCAGGGGAAGACCCAGTACTTC. Its protein product is CSASPGQGKTQYF.

This clonotype was counted ten times or more. The chain employs TRBV5-1 and TRBJ2-7; 9 bases are shared with TRBD1. J lost 5 bases, V lost 6 bases, and 9 bases had no gene match. The CDR3 consists of 14 residues. Germline CDR1 is SGHRS and CDR2 is YFSETQ. The CDR3 DNA reads TGCGCCAGCAAGTCGGGGACAGGGTTCCACGAGCAGTACTTC. It is translated as CASKSGTGFHEQYF.

This clonotype was observed at least ten times. This CDR3 reads CASSLIGTDRGQPQHF. In DNA form, the CDR3 reads TGCGCCAGCAGCTTGATCGGAACAGACCGGGGGCAACCCCAGCATTTT. This sequence joins TRBV5-1 and TRBJ1-5, with a possible D match to TRBD1 (6 bases). This CDR3 region has 16 residues. V lost 1 base and J lost 10, with 21 bases in between. Germline V gene lookup returns CDR1 SGHRS and CDR2 YFSETQ.

This clonotype has a count of ten or more. The genes are TRBV7-2 and TRBJ2-7; D gene ambiguous. This CDR3 has 15 residues. The ends were cut back, 3 bases at V and 3 bases at J, with 15 bases in the middle. Looked up from germline, CDR1 is SGHTA and CDR2 is FQGNSA. CDR3 nucleotide sequence: TGTGCCAGCAGCTTGTCGGTGGGCGACATCTACGAGCAGTACTTC. Its translation is CASSLSVGDIYEQYF.

This clonotype was detected ten times or more. The chain uses TRBV5-1 and TRBJ2-1; D not certain. Trimming took 2 bases from V and 5 from J, leaving 11 bases between them. CDR3 size: 14 residues. Germline CDR1 and CDR2: SGHRS and YFSETQ. In nucleotides, the CDR3 is TGCGCCAGCAGCTTCTCGGATCGAGACAATGAGCAGTTCTTC. It translates to CASSFSDRDNEQFF.

This clonotype was seen many times. The chain recombines TRBV5-1 with TRBJ2-1, with D possibly TRBD2 on 5 matching bases. Trimming shortened V by 0 bases and J by 3 bases, and 13 bases separated the two germline ends. This CDR3 region has 16 residues. In germline, CDR1 is SGHRS, CDR2 YFSETQ. The CDR3 loop reads CASSLELVRSYNEQFF. CDR3 in DNA: TGCGCCAGCAGCTTGGAACTAGTTCGTAGCTACAATGAGCAGTTCTTC.

This clonotype was picked up many times. The chain links TRBV20-1 to TRBJ1-4; perhaps TRBD1 as D (6 bases). The CDR3 length is 14 residues. Per germline, CDR1 DFQATT and CDR2 SNEGSKA (reference sequence). Deletions cut 3 bases from V and 8 bases from J, with 16 bases between. The CDR3 DNA is TGCAGTGCTAGTTCACGCAGGGGAAACGAAAAACTGTTTTTT. It yields the protein CSASSRRGNEKLFF.

A note on this clonotype: Just one base apart from a much larger clone, this may be a read error. This chain uses TRBV5-4 with TRBJ1-2; tentatively, D is TRBD1 (5 bases). This CDR3 contains 16 residues. Germline V gene data show CDR1 as SGHNT and CDR2 as YYREEE (reference sequence). The V end was cut by 6 bases, the J end by 2 bases, with 20 bases between. The CDR3 DNA follows: TGTGCCAGCAACTCGATGACGGGGACGGGAAACTATGGCTACACCTTC. The encoded protein is CASNSMTGTGNYGYTF.

As for this clonotype: The junction departs from the called germline gene at one end, perhaps through a read error. V is TRBV5-1 and J is TRBJ2-3; tentatively, D is TRBD1 or TRBD2 (5 bases each). Germline CDR1 reads SGHRS; CDR2 reads YFSETQ. The CDR3 loop spans 15 amino acids. CDR3 bases: TGCGCCAGTAGCTTTGAGGGGACCAGCACAGATACGCAGTATTTT. Encoded protein: CASSFEGTSTDTQYF.

This clonotype was counted ten times or more. The rearrangement links TRBV7-3 to TRBJ1-1; no definite D call. The germline CDR1 and CDR2 sequences are SGHTA and FQGTGA. CDR3 length: 13 amino acids. V shed 2 bases and J shed 4 bases, with 8 bases lying between them. The CDR3 bases are TGTGCCAGCAGCTTAGGCTTGAGCACTGAAGCTTTCTTT. Amino acids: CASSLGLSTEAFF.

Many counts were recorded for this clonotype. This rearrangement joins TRBV29-1 to TRBJ2-1, with D possibly being TRBD2 (5 bases). Germline V gene sequence: CDR1 SQVTM, CDR2 ANQGSEA. CDR3 length: 13 residues. V lost 2 bases to trimming and J lost 6 bases, with 11 bases between them. CDR3 coding DNA: TGCAGCGTTGAACCGGGGATGGCCAATGAGCAGTTCTTC. Residues: CSVEPGMANEQFF.

This clonotype was picked up many times. The chain is built from TRBV6-6 and TRBJ2-1; D uncertain. V was clipped by 7 bases and J by 3 bases, with 10 bases between them. Per the germline V gene, CDR1 is MNHNY and CDR2 is SVGAGI (reference sequence). This CDR3 region has 13 residues. In DNA form, the CDR3 reads TGTGCCAGCACAGACACCATCTACAATGAGCAGTTCTTC. Protein: CASTDTIYNEQFF.

This clonotype occurred many times. V is TRBV10-3 and J is TRBJ1-1; D is perhaps TRBD1 (5 bases). This CDR3 has 15 amino acids. CDR1 and CDR2 (germline): ENHRY, SYGVKD. Trimming pared 0 bases from V and 6 bases from J, leaving 14 bases between. CDR3: CAISESISGLAEAFF. DNA of the CDR3: TGTGCCATCAGTGAGTCGATCTCGGGGCTGGCTGAAGCTTTCTTT.

This clonotype has at least ten counts. The J gene is TRBJ1-4, the V gene TRBV12-3 or TRBV12-4; no reliable D call. This CDR3 comprises 13 residues. V shed 7 bases and J shed 5 bases, with 11 bases lying between them. CDR3 protein: CASTQELNEKLFF. CDR3 sequence (DNA): TGTGCCAGCACCCAGGAGCTCAATGAAAAACTGTTTTTT.

This clonotype was observed many times. This chain uses TRBV30 with TRBJ2-2, with TRBD1 matching 7 bases. Germline V gene sequence: CDR1 GTSNPN, CDR2 SVGIG (reference sequence). After removal of 8 bases from V and 0 bases from J, the junction contained 6 bases not matched to a gene. The CDR3 is 14 residues long. This CDR3 reads CAASGTANTGELFF. Here the CDR3 DNA reads TGTGCCGCGTCGGGGACAGCGAACACCGGGGAGCTGTTTTTT.

This clonotype was observed at least ten times. This sequence joins TRBV20-1 and TRBJ1-5; the D is unclear. Germline CDR1 DFQATT, CDR2 SNEGSKA (reference sequence). This CDR3 is 12 amino acids long. The germline V and J ends were trimmed by 3 bases and 4 bases, with 7 bases remaining between them. In DNA form, the CDR3 reads TGCAGTGCTAGCGGGCGTAATCAGCCCCAGCATTTT. Its translation is CSASGRNQPQHF.

This clonotype was counted ten times or more. The chain recombines TRBV3-1 with TRBJ2-7; possibly TRBD1 for D (5 bases). The V end was cut by 4 bases, the J end by 1 base, with 8 bases between. The CDR3 length is 13 residues. Germline loops: CDR1 LGHDT, CDR2 YNNKEL (reference sequence). The CDR3 loop is CASSLRQSYEQYF. Written as DNA, the CDR3 is TGTGCCAGCAGCCTGCGACAGTCCTACGAGCAGTACTTC.

This clonotype came up a few times. A much larger clone differs from this one at a single base, so this may be a read error. The chain carries TRBV29-1 and TRBJ2-7; 7 positions match TRBD1. Germline trimming cut 7 bases from V and 3 bases from J; bases unmatched to any gene: 9. The CDR3 loop spans 13 amino acids. The germline gives CDR1 SQVTM, CDR2 ANQGSEA. This CDR3 reads CSAAPRDSYEQYF. In DNA, the CDR3 is TGCAGCGCCGCCCCCCGGGACAGCTACGAGCAGTACTTC.

This sequence joins TRBV6-5 and TRBJ2-7, with D unclear. Germline CDR1 is MNHEY and CDR2 is SVGAGI. V dropped 0 bases and J dropped 0 bases, with 9 bases sitting between them. The CDR3 is 15 amino acids. The CDR3 coding sequence is TGTGCCAGCAGTTACTCGAGGACGAGCTCCTACGAGCAGTACTTC. The encoded protein is CASSYSRTSSYEQYF.

V is TRBV3-1 and J is TRBJ2-2, with no clear D. CDR3 length equals 16 residues. Germline lookup yields CDR1 LGHDT and CDR2 YNNKEL (reference sequence). Trimming cost V 5 bases and J 6 bases, with 19 bases left between them. The CDR3 region is CASSFDPIFGSGELFF. The CDR3 bases are TGTGCCAGCAGCTTCGATCCTATCTTTGGTTCCGGGGAGCTGTTTTTT.

In this sample, this clonotype turned up many times. The J gene is TRBJ2-7, the V gene TRBV5-1; the D gene is possibly TRBD1 (6 bases). The length of the CDR3 is 13 residues. The V gene lost 1 base and the J gene lost 6 bases, with 11 bases spanning the gap. Germline lookup yields CDR1 SGHRS and CDR2 YFSETQ. CDR3 loop: CASSLRWGLEQYF. CDR3 DNA sequence: TGCGCCAGCAGCTTGCGATGGGGGCTCGAGCAGTACTTC.

This clonotype came up many times. The DNA for the CDR3 is TGTGCCAGCAGCGTATGGATATCGGCTCACAATGAGCAGTTCTTC. Translating it yields CASSVWISAHNEQFF. The genes are TRBV9 and TRBJ2-1, with D uncertain. Trimming cost V 1 base and J 5 bases, with 13 bases left between them. The CDR3 totals 15 residues. The germline V gene has CDR1 SGDLS and CDR2 YYNGEE.

This clonotype has ten or more counts. V is TRBV2 and J is TRBJ1-5; D ambiguous. Germline V gene lookup returns CDR1 SNHLY and CDR2 FYNNEI. V was cut by 0 bases and J by 0 bases, with 6 bases left in between. The CDR3 contains 15 residues. CDR3: CASSEASYSNQPQHF. As DNA, the CDR3 is TGTGCCAGCAGTGAAGCGTCATATAGCAATCAGCCCCAGCATTTT.

Many counts were recorded for this clonotype. The J gene is TRBJ1-2, the V gene TRBV9; no definite D call. The CDR3 consists of 15 residues. Trimming took 0 bases from V and 2 from J, leaving 11 bases between them. Germline V gene lookup returns CDR1 SGDLS and CDR2 YYNGEE. CDR3 in amino acids: CASSVEAGLNYGYTF. CDR3 bases: TGTGCCAGCAGCGTAGAGGCCGGCCTAAACTATGGCTACACCTTC.

This clonotype has ten or more counts. The chain links TRBV9 to TRBJ1-2, with D tentatively TRBD1 (6 bases). Germline assignment: CDR1 SGDLS and CDR2 YYNGEE. V was clipped by 4 bases and J by 5 bases, with 15 bases between them. The CDR3 spans 14 residues. The CDR3 loop reads CASSPSQGGYGYTF. CDR3 DNA: TGTGCCAGCAGCCCCTCACAGGGAGGGTATGGCTACACCTTC.

This clonotype has at least ten counts. This chain links TRBV20-1 with TRBJ1-1, with a possible D match to TRBD1 (5 bases). Germline CDR1 and CDR2: DFQATT and SNEGSKA (reference sequence). The CDR3 runs 13 residues. The V and J ends lost 6 bases and 2 bases respectively, with 13 bases between them. In DNA, the CDR3 is TGCAGTGCCCCACGACAGCCCAACACTGAAGCTTTCTTT. It encodes CSAPRQPNTEAFF.